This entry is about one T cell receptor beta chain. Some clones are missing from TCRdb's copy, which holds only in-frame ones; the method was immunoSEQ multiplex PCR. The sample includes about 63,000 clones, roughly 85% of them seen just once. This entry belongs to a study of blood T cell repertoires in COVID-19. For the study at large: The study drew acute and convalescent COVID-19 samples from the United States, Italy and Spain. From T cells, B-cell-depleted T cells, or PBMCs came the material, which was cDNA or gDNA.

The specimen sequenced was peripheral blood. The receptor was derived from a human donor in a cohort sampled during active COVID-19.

CDR3 protein: CASKGLQSRDEQYF. The CDR3 coding sequence is TGTGCCAGCAAAGGACTCCAGAGCCGGGACGAGCAGTACTTC. This rearrangement joins TRBV6-5 to TRBJ2-7; weak D call: TRBD2 (5 bases). The CDR3 contains 14 residues. The V end lost 7 bases, the J end lost 5 bases, and 18 bases lay between the germline ends. Looked up from germline, CDR1 is MNHEY and CDR2 is SVGAGI.